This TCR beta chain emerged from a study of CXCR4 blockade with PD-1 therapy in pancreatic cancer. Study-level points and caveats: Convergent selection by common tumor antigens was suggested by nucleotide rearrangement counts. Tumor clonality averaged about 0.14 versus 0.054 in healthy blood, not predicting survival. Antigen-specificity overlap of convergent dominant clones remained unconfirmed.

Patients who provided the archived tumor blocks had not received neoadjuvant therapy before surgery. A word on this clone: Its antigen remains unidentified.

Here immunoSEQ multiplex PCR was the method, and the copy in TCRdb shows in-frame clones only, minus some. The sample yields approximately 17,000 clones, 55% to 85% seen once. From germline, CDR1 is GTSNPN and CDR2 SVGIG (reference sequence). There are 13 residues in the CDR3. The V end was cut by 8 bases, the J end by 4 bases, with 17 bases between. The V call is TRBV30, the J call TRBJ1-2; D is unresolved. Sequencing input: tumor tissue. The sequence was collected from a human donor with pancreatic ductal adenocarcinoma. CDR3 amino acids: CARLGGDGYGYTF. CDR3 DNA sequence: TGTGCCCGGTTAGGTGGAGATGGCTATGGCTACACCTTC.